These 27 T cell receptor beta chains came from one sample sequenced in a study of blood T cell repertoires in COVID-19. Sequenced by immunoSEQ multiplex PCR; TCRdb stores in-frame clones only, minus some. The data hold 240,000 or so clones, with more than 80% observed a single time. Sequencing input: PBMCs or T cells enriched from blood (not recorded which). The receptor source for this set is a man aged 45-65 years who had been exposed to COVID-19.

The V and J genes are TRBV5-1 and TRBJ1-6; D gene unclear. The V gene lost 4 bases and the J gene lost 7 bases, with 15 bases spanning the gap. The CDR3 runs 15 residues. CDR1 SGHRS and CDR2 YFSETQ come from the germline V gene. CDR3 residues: CASSPDEWANSPLHF. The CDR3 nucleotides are TGCGCCAGCAGCCCTGACGAGTGGGCCAATTCACCCCTCCACTTT.

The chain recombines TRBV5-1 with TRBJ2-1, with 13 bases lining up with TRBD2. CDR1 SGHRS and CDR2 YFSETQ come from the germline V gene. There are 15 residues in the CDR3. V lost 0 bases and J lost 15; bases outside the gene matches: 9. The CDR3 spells CASSLGRLAGGNWFF. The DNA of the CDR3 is TGCGCCAGCAGCTTGGGGCGACTAGCGGGAGGAAATTGGTTCTTC.

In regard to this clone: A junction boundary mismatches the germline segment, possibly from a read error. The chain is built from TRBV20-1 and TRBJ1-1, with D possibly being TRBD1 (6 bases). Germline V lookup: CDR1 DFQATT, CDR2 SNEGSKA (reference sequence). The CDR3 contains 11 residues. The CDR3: CSARDQVGGTF. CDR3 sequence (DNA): TGCAGTGCTAGAGATCAAGTTGGGGGCACATTT.

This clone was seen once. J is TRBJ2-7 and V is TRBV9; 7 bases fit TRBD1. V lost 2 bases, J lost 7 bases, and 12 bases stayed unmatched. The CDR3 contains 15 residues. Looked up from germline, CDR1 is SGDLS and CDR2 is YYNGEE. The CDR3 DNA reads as TGTGCCAGCAGCGTGGCCGGGACAGCCCAGCAGGAGCAGTACTTC. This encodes CASSVAGTAQQEQYF. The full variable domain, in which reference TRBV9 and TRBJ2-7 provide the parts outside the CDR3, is DSGVTQTPKHLITATGQRVTLRCSPRSGDLSVYWYQQSLDQGLQFLIQYYNGEERAKGNILERFSAQQFPDLHSELNLSSLELGDSALYFCASSVAGTAQQEQYFGPGTRLTVT.

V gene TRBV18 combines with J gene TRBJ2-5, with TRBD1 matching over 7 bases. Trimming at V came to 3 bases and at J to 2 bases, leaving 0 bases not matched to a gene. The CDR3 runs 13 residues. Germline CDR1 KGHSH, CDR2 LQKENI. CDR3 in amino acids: CASSPGQQETQYF. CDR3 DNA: TGTGCCAGCTCACCGGGACAGCAAGAGACCCAGTACTTC.

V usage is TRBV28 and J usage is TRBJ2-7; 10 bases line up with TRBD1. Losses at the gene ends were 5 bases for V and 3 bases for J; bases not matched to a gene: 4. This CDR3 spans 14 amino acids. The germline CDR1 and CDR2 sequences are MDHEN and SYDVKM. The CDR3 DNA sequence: TGTGCCAGCAGTCCGACAGGGGGCATCTACGAGCAGTACTTC. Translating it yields CASSPTGGIYEQYF.

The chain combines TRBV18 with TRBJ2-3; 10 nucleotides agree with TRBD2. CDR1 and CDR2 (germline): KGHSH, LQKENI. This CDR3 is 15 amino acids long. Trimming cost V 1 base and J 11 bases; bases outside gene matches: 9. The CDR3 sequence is CASSPLSLAGSMQYF. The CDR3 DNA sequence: TGTGCCAGCTCACCACTCTCACTAGCGGGAAGTATGCAGTATTTT.

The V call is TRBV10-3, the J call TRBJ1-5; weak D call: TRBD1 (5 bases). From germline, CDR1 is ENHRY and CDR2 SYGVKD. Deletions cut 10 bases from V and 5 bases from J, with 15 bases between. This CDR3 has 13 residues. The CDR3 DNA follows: TGTGCCACTTCGGGCAGGGACTATCAGCCCCAGCATTTT. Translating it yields CATSGRDYQPQHF.

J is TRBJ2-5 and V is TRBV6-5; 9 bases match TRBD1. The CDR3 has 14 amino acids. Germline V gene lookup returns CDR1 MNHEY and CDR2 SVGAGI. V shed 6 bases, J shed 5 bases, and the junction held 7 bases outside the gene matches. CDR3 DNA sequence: TGTGCCAGCAGGACGGGACAGGGCTGGGAGACCCAGTACTTC. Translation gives CASRTGQGWETQYF.

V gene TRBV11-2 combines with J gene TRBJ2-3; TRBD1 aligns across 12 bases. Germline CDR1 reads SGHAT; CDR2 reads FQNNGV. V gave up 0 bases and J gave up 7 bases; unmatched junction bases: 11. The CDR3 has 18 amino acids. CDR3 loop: CASSLEASGQGARNTQYF. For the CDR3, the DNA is TGTGCCAGCAGCTTAGAAGCTTCGGGACAGGGGGCAAGAAATACGCAGTATTTT.

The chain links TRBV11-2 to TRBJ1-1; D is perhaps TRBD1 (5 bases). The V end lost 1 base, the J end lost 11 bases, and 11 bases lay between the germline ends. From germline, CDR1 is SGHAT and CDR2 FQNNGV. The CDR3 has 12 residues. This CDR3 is CASSLAPGVAFF. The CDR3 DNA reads TGTGCCAGCAGCTTAGCTCCGGGGGTGGCTTTCTTT.

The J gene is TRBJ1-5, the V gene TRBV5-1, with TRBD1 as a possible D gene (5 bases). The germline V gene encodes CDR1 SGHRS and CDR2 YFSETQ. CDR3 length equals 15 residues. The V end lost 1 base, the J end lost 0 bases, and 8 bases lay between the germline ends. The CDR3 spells CASSLLGASNQPQHF. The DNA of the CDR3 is TGCGCCAGCAGCTTGTTAGGGGCTAGCAATCAGCCCCAGCATTTT. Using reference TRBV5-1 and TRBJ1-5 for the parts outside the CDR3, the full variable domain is KAGVTQTPRYLIKTRGQQVTLSCSPISGHRSVSWYQQTPGQGLQFLFEYFSETQRNKGNFPGRFSGRQFSNSRSEMNVSTLELGDSALYLCASSLLGASNQPQHFGDGTRLSIL.

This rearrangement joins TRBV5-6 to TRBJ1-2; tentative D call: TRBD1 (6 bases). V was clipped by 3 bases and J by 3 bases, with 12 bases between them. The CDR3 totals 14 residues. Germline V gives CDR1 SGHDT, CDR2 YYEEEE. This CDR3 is CASSSDRYYYGYTF. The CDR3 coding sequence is TGTGCCAGCAGCTCGGACAGATACTACTATGGCTACACCTTC.

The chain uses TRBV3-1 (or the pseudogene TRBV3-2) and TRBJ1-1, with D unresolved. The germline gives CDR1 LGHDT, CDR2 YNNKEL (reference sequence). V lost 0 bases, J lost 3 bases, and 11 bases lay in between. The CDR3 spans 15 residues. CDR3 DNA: TGTGCCAGCAGCCAAGACGGGTACCCGGACACTGAAGCTTTCTTT. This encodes CASSQDGYPDTEAFF.

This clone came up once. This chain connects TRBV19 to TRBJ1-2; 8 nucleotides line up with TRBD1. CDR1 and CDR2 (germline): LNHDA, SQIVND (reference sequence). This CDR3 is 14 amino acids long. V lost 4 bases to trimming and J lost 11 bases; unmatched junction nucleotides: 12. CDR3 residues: CASSSQVGTGDYTF. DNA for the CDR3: TGTGCCAGTAGTAGCCAAGTAGGGACAGGCGATTACACCTTC.

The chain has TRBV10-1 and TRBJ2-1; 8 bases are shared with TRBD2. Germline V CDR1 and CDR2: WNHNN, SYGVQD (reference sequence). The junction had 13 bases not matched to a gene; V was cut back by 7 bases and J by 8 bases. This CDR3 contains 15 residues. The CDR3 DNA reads TGCGCCAGCACTTCTTCCGCGGGAGGTTCGGATGAGCAGTTCTTC. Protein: CASTSSAGGSDEQFF.

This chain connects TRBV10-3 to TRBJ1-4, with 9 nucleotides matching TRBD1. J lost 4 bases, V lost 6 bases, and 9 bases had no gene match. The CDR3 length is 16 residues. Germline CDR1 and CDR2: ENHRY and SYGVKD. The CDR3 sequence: CAISPDRGRGNEKLFF. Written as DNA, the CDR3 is TGTGCCATCAGCCCGGACAGGGGCCGGGGTAATGAAAAACTGTTTTTT.

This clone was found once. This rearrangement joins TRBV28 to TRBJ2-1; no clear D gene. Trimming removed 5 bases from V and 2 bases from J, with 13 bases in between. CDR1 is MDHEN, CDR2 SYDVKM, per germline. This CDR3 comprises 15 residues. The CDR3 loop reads CASSINPPAYNEQFF. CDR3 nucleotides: TGTGCCAGCAGTATTAACCCACCGGCCTACAATGAGCAGTTCTTC.

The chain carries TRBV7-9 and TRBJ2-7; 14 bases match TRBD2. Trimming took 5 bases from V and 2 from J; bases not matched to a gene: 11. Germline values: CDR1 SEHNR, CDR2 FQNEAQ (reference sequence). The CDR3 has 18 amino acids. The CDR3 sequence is CASSKVGLAGGSTYEQYF. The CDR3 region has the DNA TGTGCCAGCAGCAAAGTCGGACTAGCGGGGGGCTCCACCTACGAGCAGTACTTC.

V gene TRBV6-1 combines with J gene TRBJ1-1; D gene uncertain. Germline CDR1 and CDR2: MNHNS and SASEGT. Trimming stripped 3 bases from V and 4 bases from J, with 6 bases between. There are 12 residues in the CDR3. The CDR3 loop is CASSEGPTEAFF. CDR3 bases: TGTGCCAGCAGTGAGGGCCCCACTGAAGCTTTCTTT.

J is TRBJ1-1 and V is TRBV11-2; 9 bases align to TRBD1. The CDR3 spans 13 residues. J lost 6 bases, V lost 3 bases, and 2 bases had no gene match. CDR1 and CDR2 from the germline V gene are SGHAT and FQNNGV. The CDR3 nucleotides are TGTGCCAGCAGCTTGACAGGGGGGGCTGAAGCTTTCTTT. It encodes CASSLTGGAEAFF.

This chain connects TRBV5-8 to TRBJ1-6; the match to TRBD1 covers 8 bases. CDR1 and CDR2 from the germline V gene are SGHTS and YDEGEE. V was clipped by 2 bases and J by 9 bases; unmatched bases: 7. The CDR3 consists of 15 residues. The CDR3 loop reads CASSFRTGSRSPLHF. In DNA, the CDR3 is TGTGCCAGCAGCTTCCGGACAGGGAGTCGTTCACCCCTCCACTTT.

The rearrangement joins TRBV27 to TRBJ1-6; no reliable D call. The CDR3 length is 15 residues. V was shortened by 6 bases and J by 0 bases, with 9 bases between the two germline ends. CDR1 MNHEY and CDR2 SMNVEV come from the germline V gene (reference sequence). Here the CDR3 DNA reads TGTGCCAGCAGCCCTCGGGGCTCCTATAATTCACCCCTCCACTTT. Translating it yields CASSPRGSYNSPLHF.

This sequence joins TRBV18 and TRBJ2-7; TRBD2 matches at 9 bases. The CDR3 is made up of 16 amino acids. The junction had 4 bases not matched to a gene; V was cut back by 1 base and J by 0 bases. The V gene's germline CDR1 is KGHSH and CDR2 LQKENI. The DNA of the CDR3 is TGTGCCAGCTCACCACGGCTAGCGGGGATCTCCTACGAGCAGTACTTC. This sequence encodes CASSPRLAGISYEQYF.

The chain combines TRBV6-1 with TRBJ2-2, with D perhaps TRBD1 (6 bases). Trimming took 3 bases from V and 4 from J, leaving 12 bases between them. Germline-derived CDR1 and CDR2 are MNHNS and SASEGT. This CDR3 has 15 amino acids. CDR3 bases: TGTGCCAGCAGTGACAGGGGTGGTGGCACCGGGGAGCTGTTTTTT. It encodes CASSDRGGGTGELFF.

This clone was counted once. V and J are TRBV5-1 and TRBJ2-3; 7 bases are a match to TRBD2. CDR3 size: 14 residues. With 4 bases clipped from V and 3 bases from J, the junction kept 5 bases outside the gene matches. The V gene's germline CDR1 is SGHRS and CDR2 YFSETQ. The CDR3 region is CASSLSGRTDTQYF. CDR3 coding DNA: TGCGCCAGCAGCCTCTCCGGGAGGACAGATACGCAGTATTTT.

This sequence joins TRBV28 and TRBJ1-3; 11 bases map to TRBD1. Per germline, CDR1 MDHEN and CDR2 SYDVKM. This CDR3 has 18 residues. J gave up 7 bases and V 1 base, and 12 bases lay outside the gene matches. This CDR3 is CASSLYGPRTGGINTIYF. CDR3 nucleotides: TGTGCCAGCAGTTTATATGGCCCCAGGACAGGGGGCATCAACACCATATATTTT.